This T cell receptor (beta chain) is from a study of patients and donors after allogeneic stem cell transplantation. TCRdb passed the RT-PCR reads through MiXCR, listing each CDR3 protein once. This table has about 960,000 distinct CDR3 sequences, 18% appearing once. This clonotype was seen only a few times. This CDR3 comprises 14 residues. Germline assignment: CDR1 DFQATT and CDR2 SNEGSKA (reference sequence). With 3 bases removed from V and 0 bases from J, the gap between germline ends came to 6 bases. This rearrangement joins TRBV20-1 to TRBJ2-6, with D unclear. This receptor was taken from a human donor who was either an allogeneic HSCT recipient or a stem cell or donor lymphocyte infusion donor (not recorded which). It is not recorded whose cells these are; they may come from a transplant donor. The sequenced sample consisted of blood, either unsorted or a sorted T cell fraction (not recorded which). Written as DNA, the CDR3 is TGCAGTGCTAGTAGGCACTCTGGGGCCAACGTCCTGACTTTC. It is translated as CSASRHSGANVLTF.